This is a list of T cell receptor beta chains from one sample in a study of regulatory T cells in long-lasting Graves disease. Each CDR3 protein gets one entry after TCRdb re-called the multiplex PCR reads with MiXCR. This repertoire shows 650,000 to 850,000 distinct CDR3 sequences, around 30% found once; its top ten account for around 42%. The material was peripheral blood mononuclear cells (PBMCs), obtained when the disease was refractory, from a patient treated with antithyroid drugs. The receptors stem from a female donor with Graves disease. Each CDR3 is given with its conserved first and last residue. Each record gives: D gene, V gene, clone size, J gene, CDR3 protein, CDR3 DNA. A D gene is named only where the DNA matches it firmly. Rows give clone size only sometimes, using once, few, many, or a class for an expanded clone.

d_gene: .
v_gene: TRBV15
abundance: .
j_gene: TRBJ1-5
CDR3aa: CATGRPEGRGQPQHF
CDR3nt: TGTGCCACCGGCAGACCCGAGGGGAGGGGACAGCCCCAGCATTTT

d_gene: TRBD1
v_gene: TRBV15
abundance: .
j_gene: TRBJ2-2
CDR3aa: CATTPGQETGELFF
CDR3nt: TGTGCCACAACTCCGGGACAGGAGACCGGGGAGCTGTTTTTT

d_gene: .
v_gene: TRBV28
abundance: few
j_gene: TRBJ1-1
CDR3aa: CASRILQGEDTEAFF
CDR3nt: TGTGCCAGCAGGATATTACAGGGAGAGGACACTGAAGCTTTCTTT

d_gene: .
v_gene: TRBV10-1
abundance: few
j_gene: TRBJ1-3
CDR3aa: CASSESMGTGNTIYF
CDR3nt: TGCGCCAGCAGTGAGTCGATGGGGACTGGAAACACCATATATTTT

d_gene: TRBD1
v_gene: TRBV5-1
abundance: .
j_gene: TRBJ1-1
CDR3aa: CASSRPDRGRTEAFF
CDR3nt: TGCGCCAGCAGCCGCCCGGACAGGGGAAGGACTGAAGCTTTCTTT

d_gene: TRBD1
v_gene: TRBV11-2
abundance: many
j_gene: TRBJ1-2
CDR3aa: CASSLTLGQGDYGYTF
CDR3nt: TGTGCCAGCAGCTTAACATTGGGACAGGGTGACTATGGCTACACCTTC

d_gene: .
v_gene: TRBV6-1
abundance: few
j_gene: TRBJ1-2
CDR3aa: CASSDPPGYGYTF
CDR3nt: TGTGCCAGCAGTGACCCCCCAGGGTATGGCTACACCTTC

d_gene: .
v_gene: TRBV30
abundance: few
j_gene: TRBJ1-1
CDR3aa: CAWRDTWNTEAFF
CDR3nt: TGTGCCTGGAGGGACACTTGGAACACTGAAGCTTTCTTT

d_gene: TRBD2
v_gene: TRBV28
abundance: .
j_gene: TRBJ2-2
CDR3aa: CASSYSPLAGGRTGELFF
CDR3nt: TGTGCCAGCAGTTACTCGCCCCTAGCGGGAGGGAGGACCGGGGAGCTGTTTTTT

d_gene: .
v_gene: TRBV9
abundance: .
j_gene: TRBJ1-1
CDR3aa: CTSSVVLGAEAFF
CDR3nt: TGTACCAGCAGCGTAGTCCTGGGCGCTGAAGCTTTCTTT

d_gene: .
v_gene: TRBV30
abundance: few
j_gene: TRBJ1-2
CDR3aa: CAWSVLGANGYTF
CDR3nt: TGTGCCTGGAGTGTACTGGGGGCGAATGGCTACACCTTC

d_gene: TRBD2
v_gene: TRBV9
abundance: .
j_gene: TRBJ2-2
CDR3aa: CASSVYSGRSGGGELFF
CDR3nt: TGTGCCAGCAGCGTTTATAGCGGGAGATCCGGGGGCGGGGAGCTGTTTTTT

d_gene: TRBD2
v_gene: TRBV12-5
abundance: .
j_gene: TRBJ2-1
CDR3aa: CASGSPGLAAYNEQFF
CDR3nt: TGTGCTAGTGGGTCACCCGGACTAGCGGCCTACAATGAGCAGTTCTTC

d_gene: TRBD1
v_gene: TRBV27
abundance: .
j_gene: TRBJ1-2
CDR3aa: CASSGSGDRPYGETF
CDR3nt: TGTGCCAGCAGTGGGTCGGGGGACAGACCCTACGGGGAGACCTTC

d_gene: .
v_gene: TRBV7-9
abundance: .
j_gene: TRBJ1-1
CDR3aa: CASSLSATPPEAFF
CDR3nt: TGTGCCAGCAGCTTGTCAGCTACTCCGCCTGAAGCTTTCTTT

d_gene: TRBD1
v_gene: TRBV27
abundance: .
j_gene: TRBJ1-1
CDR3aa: CASSPPPPTGGGTEAFF
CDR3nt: TGTGCCAGCAGTCCTCCCCCCCCCACAGGGGGGGGGACTGAAGCTTTCTTT

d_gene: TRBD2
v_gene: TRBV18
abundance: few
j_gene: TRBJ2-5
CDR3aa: CASSQRESQETQYF
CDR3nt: TGTGCCAGCTCACAGCGGGAGAGCCAAGAGACCCAGTACTTC

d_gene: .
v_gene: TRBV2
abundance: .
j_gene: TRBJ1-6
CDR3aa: CASSVSAPLHF
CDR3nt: TGTGCCAGCAGTGTCTCAGCACCCCTCCACTTT

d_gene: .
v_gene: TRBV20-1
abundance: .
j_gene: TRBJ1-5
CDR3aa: CSARDPSGVGNQPQHF
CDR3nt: TGCAGTGCTAGAGATCCCTCTGGGGTCGGCAATCAGCCCCAGCATTTT

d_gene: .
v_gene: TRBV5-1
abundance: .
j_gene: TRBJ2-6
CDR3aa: CASSDRLGVGANVLTF
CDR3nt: TGCGCCAGCAGCGACCGTTTGGGGGTTGGGGCCAACGTCCTGACTTTC

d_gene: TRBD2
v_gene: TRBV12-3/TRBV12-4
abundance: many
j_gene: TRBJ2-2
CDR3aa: CASSYSGRYTGELFF
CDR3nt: TGTGCCAGCAGTTATAGCGGGAGGTACACCGGGGAGCTGTTTTTT

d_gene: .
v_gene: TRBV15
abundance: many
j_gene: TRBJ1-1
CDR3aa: CATSRDSTVMNTEAFF
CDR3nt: TGTGCCACCAGCAGAGATTCGACGGTTATGAACACTGAAGCTTTCTTT

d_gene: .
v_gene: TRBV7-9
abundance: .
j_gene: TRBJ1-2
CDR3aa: CASSLMWGYGYTF
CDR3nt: TGTGCCAGCAGCTTAATGTGGGGCTATGGCTACACCTTC

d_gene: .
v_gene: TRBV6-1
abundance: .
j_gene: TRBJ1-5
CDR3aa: CASSTSGIGNQPQHF
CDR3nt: TGTGCCAGCAGTACGTCAGGGATCGGCAATCAGCCCCAGCATTTT